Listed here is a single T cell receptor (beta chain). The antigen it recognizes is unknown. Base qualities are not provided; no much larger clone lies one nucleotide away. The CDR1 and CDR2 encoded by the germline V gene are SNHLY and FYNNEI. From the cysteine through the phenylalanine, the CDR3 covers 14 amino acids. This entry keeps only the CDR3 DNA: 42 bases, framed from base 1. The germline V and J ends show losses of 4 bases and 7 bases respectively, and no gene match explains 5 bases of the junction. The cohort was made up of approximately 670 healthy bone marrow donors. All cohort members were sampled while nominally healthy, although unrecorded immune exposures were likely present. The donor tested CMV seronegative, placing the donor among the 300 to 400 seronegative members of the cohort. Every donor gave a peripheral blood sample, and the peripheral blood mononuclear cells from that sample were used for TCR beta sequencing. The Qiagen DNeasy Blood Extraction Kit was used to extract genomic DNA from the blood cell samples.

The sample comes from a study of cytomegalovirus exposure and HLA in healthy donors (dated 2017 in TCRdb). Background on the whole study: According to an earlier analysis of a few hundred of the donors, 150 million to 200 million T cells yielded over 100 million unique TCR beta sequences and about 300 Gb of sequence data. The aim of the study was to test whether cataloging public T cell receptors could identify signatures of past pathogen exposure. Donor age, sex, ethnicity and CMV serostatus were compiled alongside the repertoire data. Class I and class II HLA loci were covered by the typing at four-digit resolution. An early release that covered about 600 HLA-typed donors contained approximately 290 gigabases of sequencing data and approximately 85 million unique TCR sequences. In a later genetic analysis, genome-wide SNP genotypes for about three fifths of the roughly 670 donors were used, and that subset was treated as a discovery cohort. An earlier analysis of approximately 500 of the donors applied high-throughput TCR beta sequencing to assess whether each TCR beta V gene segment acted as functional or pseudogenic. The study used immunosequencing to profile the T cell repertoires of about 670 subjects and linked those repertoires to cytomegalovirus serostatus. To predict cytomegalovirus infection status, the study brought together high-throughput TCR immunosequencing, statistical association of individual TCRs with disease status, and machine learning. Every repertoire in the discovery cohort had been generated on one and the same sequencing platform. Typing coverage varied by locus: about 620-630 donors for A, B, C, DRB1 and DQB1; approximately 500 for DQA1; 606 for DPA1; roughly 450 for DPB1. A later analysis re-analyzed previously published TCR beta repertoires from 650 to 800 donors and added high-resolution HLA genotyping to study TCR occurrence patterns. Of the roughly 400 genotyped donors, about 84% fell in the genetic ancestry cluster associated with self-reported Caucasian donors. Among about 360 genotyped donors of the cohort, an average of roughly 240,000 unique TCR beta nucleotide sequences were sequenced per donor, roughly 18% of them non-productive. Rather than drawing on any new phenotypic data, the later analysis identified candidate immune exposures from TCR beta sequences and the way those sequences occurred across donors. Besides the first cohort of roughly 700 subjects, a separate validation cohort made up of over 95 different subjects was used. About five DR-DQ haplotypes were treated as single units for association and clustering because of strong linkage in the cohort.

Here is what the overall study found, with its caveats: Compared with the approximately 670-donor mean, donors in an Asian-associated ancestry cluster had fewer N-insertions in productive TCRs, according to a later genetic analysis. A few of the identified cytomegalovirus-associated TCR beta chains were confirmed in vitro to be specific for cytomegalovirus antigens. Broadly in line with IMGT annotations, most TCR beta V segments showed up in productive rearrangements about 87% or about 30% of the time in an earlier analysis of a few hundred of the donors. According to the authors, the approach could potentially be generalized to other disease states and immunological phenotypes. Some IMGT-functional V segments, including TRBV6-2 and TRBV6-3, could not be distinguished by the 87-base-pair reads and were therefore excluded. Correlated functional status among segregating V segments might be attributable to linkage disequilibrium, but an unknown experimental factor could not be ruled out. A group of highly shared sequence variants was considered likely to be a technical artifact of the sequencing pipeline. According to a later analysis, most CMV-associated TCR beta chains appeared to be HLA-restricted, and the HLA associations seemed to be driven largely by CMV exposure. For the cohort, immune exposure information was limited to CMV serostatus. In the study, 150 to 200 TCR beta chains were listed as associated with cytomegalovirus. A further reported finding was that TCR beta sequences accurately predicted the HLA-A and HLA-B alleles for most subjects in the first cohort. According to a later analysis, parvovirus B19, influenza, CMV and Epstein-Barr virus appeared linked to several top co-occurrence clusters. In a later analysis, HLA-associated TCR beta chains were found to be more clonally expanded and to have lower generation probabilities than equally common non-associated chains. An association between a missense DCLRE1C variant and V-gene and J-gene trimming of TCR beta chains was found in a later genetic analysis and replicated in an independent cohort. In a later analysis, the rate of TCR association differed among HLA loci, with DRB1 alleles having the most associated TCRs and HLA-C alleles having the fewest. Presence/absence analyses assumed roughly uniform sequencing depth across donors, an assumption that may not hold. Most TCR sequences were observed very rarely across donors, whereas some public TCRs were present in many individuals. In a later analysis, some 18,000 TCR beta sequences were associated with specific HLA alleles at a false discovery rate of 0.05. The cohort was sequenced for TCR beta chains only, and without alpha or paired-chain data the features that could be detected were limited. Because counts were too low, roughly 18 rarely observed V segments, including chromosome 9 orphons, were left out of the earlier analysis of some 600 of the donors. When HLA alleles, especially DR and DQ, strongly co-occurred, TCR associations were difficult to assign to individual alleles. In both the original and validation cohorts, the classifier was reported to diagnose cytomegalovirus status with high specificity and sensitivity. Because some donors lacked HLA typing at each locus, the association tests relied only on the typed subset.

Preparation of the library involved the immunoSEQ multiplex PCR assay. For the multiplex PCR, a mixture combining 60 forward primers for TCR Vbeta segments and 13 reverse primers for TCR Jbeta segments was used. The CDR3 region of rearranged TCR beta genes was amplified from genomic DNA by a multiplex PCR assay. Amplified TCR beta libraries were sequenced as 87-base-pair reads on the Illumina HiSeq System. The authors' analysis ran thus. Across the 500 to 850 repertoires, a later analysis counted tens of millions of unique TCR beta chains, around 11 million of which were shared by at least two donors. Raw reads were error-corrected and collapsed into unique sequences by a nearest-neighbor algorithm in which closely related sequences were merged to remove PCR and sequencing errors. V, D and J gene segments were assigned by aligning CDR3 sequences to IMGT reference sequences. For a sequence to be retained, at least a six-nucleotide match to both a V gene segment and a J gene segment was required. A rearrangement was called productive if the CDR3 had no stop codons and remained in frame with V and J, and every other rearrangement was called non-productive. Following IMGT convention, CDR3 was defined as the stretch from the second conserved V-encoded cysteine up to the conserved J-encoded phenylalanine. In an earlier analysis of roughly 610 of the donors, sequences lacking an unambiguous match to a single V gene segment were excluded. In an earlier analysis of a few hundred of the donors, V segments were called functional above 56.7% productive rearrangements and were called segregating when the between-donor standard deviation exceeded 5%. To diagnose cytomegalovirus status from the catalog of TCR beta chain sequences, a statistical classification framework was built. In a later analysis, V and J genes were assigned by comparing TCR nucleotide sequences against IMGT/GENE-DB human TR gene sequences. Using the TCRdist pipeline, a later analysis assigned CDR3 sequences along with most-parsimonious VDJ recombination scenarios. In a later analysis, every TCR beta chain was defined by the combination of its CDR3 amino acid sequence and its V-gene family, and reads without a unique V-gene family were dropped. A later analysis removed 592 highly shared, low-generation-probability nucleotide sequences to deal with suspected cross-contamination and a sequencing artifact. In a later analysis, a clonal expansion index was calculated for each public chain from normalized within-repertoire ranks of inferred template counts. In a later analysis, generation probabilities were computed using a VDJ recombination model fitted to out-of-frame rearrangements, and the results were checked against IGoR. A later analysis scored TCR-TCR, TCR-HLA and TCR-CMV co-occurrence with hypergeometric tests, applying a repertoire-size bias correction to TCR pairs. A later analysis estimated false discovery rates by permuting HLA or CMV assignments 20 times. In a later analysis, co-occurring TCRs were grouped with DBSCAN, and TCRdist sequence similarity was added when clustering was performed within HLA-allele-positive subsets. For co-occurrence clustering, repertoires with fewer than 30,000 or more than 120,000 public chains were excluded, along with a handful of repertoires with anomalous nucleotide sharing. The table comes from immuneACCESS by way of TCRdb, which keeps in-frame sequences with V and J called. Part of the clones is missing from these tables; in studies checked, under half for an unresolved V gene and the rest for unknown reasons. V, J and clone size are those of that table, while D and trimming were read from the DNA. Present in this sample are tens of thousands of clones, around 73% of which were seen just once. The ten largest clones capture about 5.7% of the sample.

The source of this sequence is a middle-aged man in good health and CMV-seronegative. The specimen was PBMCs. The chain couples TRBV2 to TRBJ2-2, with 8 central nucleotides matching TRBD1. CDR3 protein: CASSAGTGHGELFF. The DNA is TGTGCCAGCAGTGCAGGGACAGGTCACGGGGAGCTGTTTTTT.